This passage covers 26 T cell receptor beta chains from one sample sequenced in a study of molecular identifiers for immune sequencing clone quantification. TCRdb re-called the PCR reads through MiXCR, storing one row per CDR3 protein. This sample has about 640,000 distinct CDR3 sequences, with 20% found just once. The sequencing sample was made of naive CD8+ T cells from blood, with Jurkat cell RNA spiked in. Stated subset: FACS-sorted CD8+CD4-CCR7+CD45RA+ naive T cells. All receptors come from a human donor in good health. Some libraries in this study had Jurkat cell RNA spiked in.

Remarks on this clonotype: Being one base from a much bigger clone, this may be a read error. The chain employs TRBV29-1 and TRBJ2-7; D not resolved. The CDR3 runs to 12 residues. CDR1 and CDR2 (germline): SQVTM, ANQGSEA. CDR3 sequence (DNA): TGCAGCGTTATGGGATCGGGCTACGAGCAGAACTTC. Translated: CSVMGSGYEQNF.

Note on this clonotype: A clone one base away is much larger, so this may be a read error. CDR3 nucleotides: TGTGCCAGCAGCTTAAGGAGCCAAGAGACCCGGTACTTC. Its protein is CASSLRSQETRYF. V usage is TRBV7-9 and J usage is TRBJ2-5; no definite D call. The CDR3 extends over 13 amino acids. CDR1 is SEHNR, CDR2 FQNEAQ, per germline (reference sequence).

This clonotype was seen ten or more times. The chain joins TRBV12-5 to TRBJ1-6, with D possibly matching TRBD1 (6 bases). This CDR3 is 13 amino acids long. Deletions cut 3 bases from V and 6 bases from J, with 6 bases between. Germline V gene data show CDR1 as LGHNT and CDR2 as FRNRAP. The CDR3 sequence: CASGLQGNSPLHF. CDR3 DNA: TGTGCTAGTGGTTTACAGGGTAATTCACCCCTCCACTTT.

A remark on this clonotype: This may come from a read error, since a much larger clone is one base off. The CDR3 coding sequence is TGTGCCATCAGTGAGAGGGGGGAACAAGAGACCCAGTACTTC. Its translation: CAISERGEQETQYF. This chain uses TRBV10-3 with TRBJ2-5, with D perhaps TRBD1 or TRBD2 (6 bases each). V shed 2 bases and J shed 2 bases, with 9 bases lying between them. The CDR3 has 14 amino acids. The germline gives CDR1 ENHRY, CDR2 SYGVKD.

V and J are TRBV7-9 and TRBJ1-2, with D tentatively TRBD1 (5 bases). V was pared by 5 bases and J by 2 bases, with 12 bases between. The germline V gene encodes CDR1 SEHNR and CDR2 FQNEAQ (reference sequence). This CDR3 has 14 amino acids. Written as DNA, the CDR3 is TGTGCCAGCAGCGCAGGAGGACAAAACTATGGCTACACCTTC. This sequence encodes CASSAGGQNYGYTF.

This clonotype has more than one count but fewer than ten. This chain uses TRBV20-1 with TRBJ2-2; D is possibly TRBD1 (5 bases). The germline V gene encodes CDR1 DFQATT and CDR2 SNEGSKA (reference sequence). The CDR3 extends over 16 amino acids. V was pared by 0 bases and J by 0 bases, with 11 bases between. Here the CDR3 reads CSARDPRRANTGELFF. Here the CDR3 DNA reads TGCAGTGCTAGAGATCCGCGCAGGGCGAACACCGGGGAGCTGTTTTTT.

This clonotype was seen ten or more times. The rearrangement uses TRBV5-1 and TRBJ2-3, with D maybe TRBD2 (6 bases). Deletions cut 5 bases from V and 1 base from J, with 14 bases between. CDR1 SGHRS and CDR2 YFSETQ come from the germline V gene. The CDR3 loop spans 15 amino acids. The CDR3 sequence: CASRVGGPGTDTQYF. The CDR3 nucleotides are TGCGCCAGCAGGGTAGGAGGGCCTGGCACAGATACGCAGTATTTT. The full variable domain, with the rest looked up from reference TRBV5-1 and TRBJ2-3, is KAGVTQTPRYLIKTRGQQVTLSCSPISGHRSVSWYQQTPGQGLQFLFEYFSETQRNKGNFPGRFSGRQFSNSRSEMNVSTLELGDSALYLCASRVGGPGTDTQYFGPGTRLTVL.

As concerns this clonotype: This clone may be a read error of a much larger clone one base away. This chain links TRBV5-3 with TRBJ1-3; D is undetermined. TRBV5-3 is an ORF, and what it does is uncertain. This CDR3 is built from 15 residues. This CDR3 is CASSPGLSSENTIYF. CDR3 bases: TGTGCCAGCAGCCCCGGCCTGAGCTCTGAAAACACCATATATTTT.

With respect to this clonotype: The CDR3 does not end in the conserved phenylalanine or tryptophan, so this is likely a read error. The V and J genes are TRBV13 and TRBJ1-1; unclear D gene. Germline CDR1 is PRHDT and CDR2 is FYEKMQ (reference sequence). Deletions cut 3 bases from V and 8 bases from J, with 10 bases between. CDR3 length: 12 residues. CDR3 nucleotides: TGTGCCAGCAGCTTGCCGACGGGAGAAGCTTTCCTT. Its translation: CASSLPTGEAFL.

Concerning this clonotype: This may be a read error, as it is one base from a much larger clone. J is TRBJ2-2 and V is TRBV28; no firm D call. V was trimmed by 5 bases and J by 8 bases, leaving 18 bases between them. The CDR3 has 15 residues. The germline CDR1 and CDR2 sequences are MDHEN and SYDVKM. The CDR3 loop reads CASSDLLRSGGELFF. Written as DNA, the CDR3 is TGTGCCAGCAGTGATTTGCTCAGGAGTGGTGGGGAGCTGTTTTTT.

This clonotype was picked up many times. J is TRBJ1-2 and V is TRBV7-9; D perhaps matches TRBD1 (6 bases). Germline CDR1 SEHNR, CDR2 FQNEAQ (reference sequence). The CDR3 sequence is 14 residues long. The V and J ends lost 5 bases and 7 bases respectively, with 17 bases between them. The CDR3, as DNA: TGTGCCAGCAGCAAACTAACAGGGTCTTTTGGCTACACCTTC. It codes for CASSKLTGSFGYTF.

In this sample, this clonotype turned up a few times. An end of the junction does not agree with germline; a read error may underlie this. CDR3 nucleotide sequence: TGTGCCAGCAGTTTTATGGTACGGGAGGGCACAGGTACGCAGTATTTT. It translates to CASSFMVREGTGTQYF. The chain carries TRBV12-3 or TRBV12-4 and TRBJ2-3, with 8 nucleotides matching TRBD2. There are 16 residues in the CDR3.

A note on this clonotype: A read error is possible here, since a much larger clone lies one base away. The chain carries TRBV5-6 and TRBJ2-1; no reliable D call. The CDR3 has 12 amino acids. CDR1 and CDR2 (germline): SGHDT, YYEEEE. The DNA for the CDR3 is TGTGCCGGCAGCTTGCTCTGGAGTGAGCAGTTCTTC. Protein: CAGSLLWSEQFF.

The table lists this clonotype with many counts. CDR3 nucleotide sequence: TGCGCCAGCAGCCAAGATAAACGTAGGGCCTCCTCCCCAGAAGCTTTCTTT. Amino acid sequence: CASSQDKRRASSPEAFF. The chain uses TRBV4-1 and TRBJ1-1; no definite D call. CDR1 and CDR2 (germline): MGHRA, YSYEKL. V shed 0 bases and J shed 8 bases, with 22 bases lying between them. The CDR3 length is 17 residues.

This clonotype was detected ten times or more. The genes are TRBV25-1 and TRBJ1-2, with D perhaps matching TRBD1 (6 bases). The CDR3 consists of 15 residues. Germline lookup yields CDR1 MGHDK and CDR2 SYGVNS. V lost 3 bases and J lost 0, with 11 bases in between. Here the CDR3 reads CASSDRDTANYGYTF. CDR3 nucleotides: TGTGCCAGCAGTGACCGGGACACTGCTAACTATGGCTACACCTTC.

This clonotype was counted at least ten times. This chain joins TRBV28 and TRBJ2-5; the D is unclear. V dropped 4 bases and J dropped 0 bases, with 12 bases sitting between them. The CDR3 length is 15 residues. Germline V gives CDR1 MDHEN, CDR2 SYDVKM. Here the CDR3 reads CASSYRAMYQETQYF. The CDR3 coding sequence is TGTGCCAGCAGTTATAGAGCCATGTACCAAGAGACCCAGTACTTC.

A remark on this clonotype: A much more abundant neighbour one base away suggests this may be a read error. The chain joins TRBV7-9 to TRBJ2-4, with 8 positions matching TRBD2. The CDR3 runs 17 residues. Per germline, CDR1 SEHNR and CDR2 FQNEAQ (reference sequence). CDR3 DNA sequence: TGTGCCGGCAGCCCACCCTCAGCGGGGGTAGCCAAAAACATTCAGTACTTC. It codes for CAGSPPSAGVAKNIQYF. Looking up the rest from reference TRBV7-9 and TRBJ2-4 gives the full variable domain: DTGVSQNPRHKITKRGQNVTFRCDPISEHNRLYWYRQTLGQGPEFLTYFQNEAQLEKSRLLSDRFSAERPKGSFSTLEIQRTEQGDSAMYLCAGSPPSAGVAKNIQYFGAGTRLSVL.

This clonotype was detected many times. This chain joins TRBV4-3 and TRBJ2-7; D is perhaps TRBD1 (5 bases). Germline loops: CDR1 LGHNA, CDR2 YSLEER. Trimming took 0 bases from V and 2 from J, leaving 11 bases between them. This CDR3 contains 15 residues. For the CDR3, the DNA is TGCGCCAGCAGCCAAGAAGGGGTCGGACCCTACGAGCAGTACTTC. Its translation is CASSQEGVGPYEQYF.

Remarks on this clonotype: It may be a read error: a sequence one base away is much more abundant. This CDR3 fails to terminate in the conserved phenylalanine or tryptophan, so it likely reflects a read error. The CDR3 spells CASSDVMAGDQETQYL. The CDR3 bases are TGTGCCAGCAGCGATGTGATGGCGGGGGACCAAGAGACCCAGTACCTC. The chain recombines TRBV6-2 or TRBV6-3 with TRBJ2-5; 7 bases are a match to TRBD2. Trimming took 6 bases from V and 0 from J; bases not matched to a gene: 10. The CDR3 has 16 residues. Germline V gene sequence: CDR1 MNHEY, CDR2 SVGEGT.

Ten or more counts support this clonotype. The chain combines TRBV19 with TRBJ1-4; D might be TRBD1 (6 bases). Germline values: CDR1 LNHDA, CDR2 SQIVND (reference sequence). Trimming pared 5 bases from V and 0 bases from J, leaving 13 bases between. CDR3 length equals 16 residues. The CDR3 reads CASSSPDSATNEKLFF. The CDR3 coding sequence is TGTGCCAGTAGTTCCCCGGACAGCGCAACTAATGAAAAACTGTTTTTT.

The chain is built from TRBV9 and TRBJ2-3; 7 positions match TRBD2. V lost 0 bases and J lost 4; bases outside the gene matches: 8. Germline values: CDR1 SGDLS, CDR2 YYNGEE. The CDR3 runs 16 residues. CDR3 residues: CASSVAAGAFADTQYF. CDR3 sequence (DNA): TGTGCCAGCAGCGTAGCGGCGGGAGCTTTTGCAGATACGCAGTATTTT.

This clonotype was detected many times. V gene TRBV12-3 or TRBV12-4 combines with J gene TRBJ1-5; TRBD1 might be the D (6 bases). V was shortened by 6 bases and J by 4 bases, with 16 bases between the two germline ends. The CDR3 is 15 amino acids. CDR3 region: CASSQEGGRNQPQHF. In nucleotides, the CDR3 is TGTGCCAGCAGCCAAGAGGGGGGCAGGAATCAGCCCCAGCATTTT.

The chain combines TRBV19 with TRBJ1-1; 8 nucleotides agree with TRBD1. The CDR3 extends over 17 amino acids. V was pared by 2 bases and J by 3 bases, with 11 bases of the junction left unmatched. Germline V lookup: CDR1 LNHDA, CDR2 SQIVND (reference sequence). The CDR3 loop reads CASSIIGQGQLDTEAFF. The CDR3 nucleotides read TGTGCCAGTAGTATAATTGGACAGGGCCAATTAGACACTGAAGCTTTCTTT.

This clonotype showed up many times. The CDR3 is CASSPPLAQYISEQFF. CDR3 coding DNA: TGCGCCAGCAGTCCCCCGCTAGCGCAATACATCTCCGAGCAGTTCTTC. The chain employs TRBV4-1 and TRBJ2-1; TRBD2 might be the D (6 bases). V was shortened by 6 bases and J by 10 bases, with 25 bases between the two germline ends. Germline V gene data show CDR1 as MGHRA and CDR2 as YSYEKL. The length of the CDR3 is 16 residues.

This clonotype was seen a handful of times. The chain uses TRBV9 and TRBJ1-3; D is unclear. Germline V gene data show CDR1 as SGDLS and CDR2 as YYNGEE. The V end was cut by 6 bases, the J end by 5 bases, with 21 bases between. The CDR3 covers 16 residues. The DNA for the CDR3 is TGTGCCAGCACATCCACTTCCGGGTATGAAAGAAACACCATATATTTT. Translated, it gives CASTSTSGYERNTIYF.

With respect to this clonotype: This may be a read error: a much more frequent sequence differs by one nucleotide. The V call is TRBV4-3, the J call TRBJ2-1, with a tentative D call TRBD2 (5 bases). The CDR3 totals 18 residues. The germline V gene encodes CDR1 LGHNA and CDR2 YSLEER. Trimming cost V 0 bases and J 0 bases, with 15 bases left between them. CDR3 protein: CASSQDRRRRSSYNEQFF. CDR3 bases: TGCGCCAGCAGCCAAGATCGGCGGAGGAGAAGCTCCTACAATGAGCAGTTCTTC.